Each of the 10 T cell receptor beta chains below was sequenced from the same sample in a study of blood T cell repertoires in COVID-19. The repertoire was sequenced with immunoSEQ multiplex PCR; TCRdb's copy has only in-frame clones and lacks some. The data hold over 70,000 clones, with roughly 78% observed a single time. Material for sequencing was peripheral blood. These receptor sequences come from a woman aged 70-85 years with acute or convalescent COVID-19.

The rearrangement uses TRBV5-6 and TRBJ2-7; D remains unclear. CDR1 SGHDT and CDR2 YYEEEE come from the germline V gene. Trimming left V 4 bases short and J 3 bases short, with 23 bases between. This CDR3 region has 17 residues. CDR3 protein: CASSRRLLSPNFYEQYF. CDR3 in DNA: TGTGCCAGCAGCCGCAGACTCCTTAGTCCCAACTTCTACGAGCAGTACTTC. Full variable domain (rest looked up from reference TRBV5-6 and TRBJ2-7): DAGVTQSPTHLIKTRGQQVTLRCSPKSGHDTVSWYQQALGQGPQFIFQYYEEEERQRGNFPDRFSGHQFPNYSSELNVNALLLGDSALYLCASSRRLLSPNFYEQYFGPGTRLTVT.

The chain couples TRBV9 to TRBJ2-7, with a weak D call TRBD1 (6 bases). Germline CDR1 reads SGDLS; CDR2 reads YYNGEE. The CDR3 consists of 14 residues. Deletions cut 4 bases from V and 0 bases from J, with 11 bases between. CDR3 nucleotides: TGTGCCAGCAGCCCCGACAGGAGCTCCTACGAGCAGTACTTC. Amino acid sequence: CASSPDRSSYEQYF.

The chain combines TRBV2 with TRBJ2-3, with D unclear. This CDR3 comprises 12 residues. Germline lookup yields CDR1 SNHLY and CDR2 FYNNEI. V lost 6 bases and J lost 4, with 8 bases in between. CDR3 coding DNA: TGTGCCAGCAGACCTATGGCAGATACGCAGTATTTT. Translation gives CASRPMADTQYF.

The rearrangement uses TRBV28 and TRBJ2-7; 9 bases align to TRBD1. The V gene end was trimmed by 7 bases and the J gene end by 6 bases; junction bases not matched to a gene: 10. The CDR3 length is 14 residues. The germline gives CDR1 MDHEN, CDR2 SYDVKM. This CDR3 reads CASNPQGARVEQYF. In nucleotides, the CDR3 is TGTGCCAGCAACCCACAGGGGGCGCGGGTCGAGCAGTACTTC.

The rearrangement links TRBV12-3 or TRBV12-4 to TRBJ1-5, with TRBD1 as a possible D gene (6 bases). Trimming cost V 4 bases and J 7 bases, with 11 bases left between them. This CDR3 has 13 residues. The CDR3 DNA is TGTGCCAGCAGTTACAGGGATGGCCAGCCCCAGCATTTT. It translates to CASSYRDGQPQHF.

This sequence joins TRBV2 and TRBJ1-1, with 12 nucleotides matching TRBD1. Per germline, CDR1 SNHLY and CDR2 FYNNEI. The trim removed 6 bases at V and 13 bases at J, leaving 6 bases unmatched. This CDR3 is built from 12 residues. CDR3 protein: CASSGTGGRGFF. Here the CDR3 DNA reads TGTGCCAGCAGCGGGACAGGGGGCCGGGGTTTCTTT.

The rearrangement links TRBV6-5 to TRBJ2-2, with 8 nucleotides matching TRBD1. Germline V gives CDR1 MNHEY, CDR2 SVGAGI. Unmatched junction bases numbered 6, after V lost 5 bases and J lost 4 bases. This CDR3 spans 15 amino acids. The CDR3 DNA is TGTGCCAGCAGTCAGCGGACAGGGAGCACCGGGGAGCTGTTTTTT. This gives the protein CASSQRTGSTGELFF.

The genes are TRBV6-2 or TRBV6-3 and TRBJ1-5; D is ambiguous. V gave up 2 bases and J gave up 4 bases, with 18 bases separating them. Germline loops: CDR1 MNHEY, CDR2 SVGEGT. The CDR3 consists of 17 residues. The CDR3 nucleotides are TGTGCCAGCAGTTACCTATCGGGCAGAGGGTGGAATCAGCCCCAGCATTTT. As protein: CASSYLSGRGWNQPQHF.

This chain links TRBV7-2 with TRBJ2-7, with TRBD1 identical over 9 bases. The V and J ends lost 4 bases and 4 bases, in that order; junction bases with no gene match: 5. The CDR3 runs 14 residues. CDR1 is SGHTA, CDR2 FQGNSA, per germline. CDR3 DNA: TGTGCCAGCAGCTACCCGACAGGGGGTTACGAGCAGTACTTC. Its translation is CASSYPTGGYEQYF.

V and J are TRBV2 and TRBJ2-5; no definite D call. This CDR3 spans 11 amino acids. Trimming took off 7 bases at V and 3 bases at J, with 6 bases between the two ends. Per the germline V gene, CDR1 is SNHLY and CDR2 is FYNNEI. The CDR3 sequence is CASTPKETQYF. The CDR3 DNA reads TGTGCCAGCACCCCCAAAGAGACCCAGTACTTC.